One and the same sample provided the 20 T cell receptor beta chains below, sequenced in a study of neurological immune-mediated disorders. MiXCR was run by TCRdb on the 5' RACE reads, yielding one entry per CDR3 protein. Of about 59,000 distinct CDR3 sequences in the sample, approximately 11% were seen once. Input material: PBMCs. The receptors derive from a woman aged 60-75 years with HTLV-1-associated myelopathy (HAM/TSP).

This clonotype was recorded many times. This chain joins TRBV6-6 and TRBJ2-5, with a weak D call TRBD1 (5 bases). Trimming shortened V by 4 bases and J by 10 bases, and 13 bases separated the two germline ends. The CDR3 is 12 amino acids. Germline-derived CDR1 and CDR2 are MNHNY and SVGAGI (reference sequence). The chain's CDR3 is CASSFGDQGQYF. CDR3 nucleotide sequence: TGTGCCAGCAGTTTTGGGGATCAGGGCCAGTACTTC.

This clonotype is large within its sample. The chain employs TRBV20-1 and TRBJ2-5, with 11 bases lining up with TRBD2. CDR3 length: 17 residues. Looked up from germline, CDR1 is DFQATT and CDR2 is SNEGSKA (reference sequence). The V and J ends lost 6 bases and 4 bases, in that order; junction bases with no gene match: 16. CDR3 in amino acids: CSAKGVELAGVTETQYF. As DNA, the CDR3 is TGCAGTGCCAAAGGCGTAGAACTAGCGGGAGTCACAGAGACCCAGTACTTC.

Concerning this clonotype itself: A much larger clone sits a single nucleotide away, making a read error possible. This chain uses TRBV12-3 or TRBV12-4 with TRBJ2-3; TRBD2 matches 14 bases. CDR3 length: 18 amino acids. The CDR3 region has the DNA TGTGCCAGCAGTCCGAGCCCGGGACTAGCGGGAGCCTCAGATACGCGGTATTTT. Translation gives CASSPSPGLAGASDTRYF.

On this clonotype itself: A much larger clone is a single base away; this may be a read error. The chain recombines TRBV27 with TRBJ1-6; tentative D call: TRBD1 (5 bases). The length of the CDR3 is 16 residues. Germline values: CDR1 MNHEY, CDR2 SMNVEV (reference sequence). In nucleotides, the CDR3 is TGTGCCAACAGTTCTTCCCCGGACATAATTCATTCACCCCTCCACTTT. It codes for CANSSSPDIIHSPLHF.

There are many counts of this clonotype. The V gene is TRBV20-1, the J gene TRBJ2-1; 10 bases fit TRBD2. CDR3 length: 14 amino acids. Losses at the gene ends were 2 bases for V and 9 bases for J; bases not matched to a gene: 7. Germline V gene lookup returns CDR1 DFQATT and CDR2 SNEGSKA (reference sequence). The CDR3 here is CSARLSGRAAEQFF. As DNA, the CDR3 is TGCAGTGCTAGACTGAGCGGGAGGGCCGCTGAGCAGTTCTTC.

The chain combines TRBV7-2 with TRBJ2-1, with 9 bases lining up with TRBD2. The CDR3 has 14 residues. Per the germline V gene, CDR1 is SGHTA and CDR2 is FQGNSA. The ends lost 6 bases at V and 4 bases at J; junction bases unmatched: 4. The CDR3 DNA follows: TGTGCCAGCAGAGCGGGAGGTACTTACAATGAGCAGTTCTTC. Translated, it gives CASRAGGTYNEQFF.

This clonotype was recorded many times. The V call is TRBV28, the J call TRBJ1-1, with unresolved D. There are 14 residues in the CDR3. The V end was cut by 5 bases, the J end by 4 bases, with 14 bases between. The germline gives CDR1 MDHEN, CDR2 SYDVKM. The CDR3 nucleotides read TGTGCCAGCAGTCCCCCCGCGCGGGGCACTGAAGCTTTCTTT. It encodes CASSPPARGTEAFF.

This clonotype was seen ten or more times. The chain combines TRBV29-1 with TRBJ1-1, with no clear D. The V gene lost 6 bases and the J gene lost 0 bases, with 11 bases spanning the gap. The CDR3 covers 13 residues. CDR1 and CDR2 (germline): SQVTM, ANQGSEA. The CDR3 reads CSVGSRMNTEAFF. The CDR3 nucleotides read TGCAGCGTGGGGTCGAGGATGAACACTGAAGCTTTCTTT. Full variable domain (missing parts from reference TRBV29-1 and TRBJ1-1): SAVISQKPSRDICQRGTSLTIQCQVDSQVTMMFWYRQQPGQSLTLIATANQGSEATYESGFVIDKFPISRPNLTFSTLTVSNMSPEDSSIYLCSVGSRMNTEAFFGQGTRLTVV.

This chain connects TRBV6-2 or TRBV6-3 to TRBJ1-5; maybe TRBD1 (5 bases). V gave up 4 bases and J gave up 5 bases, with 15 bases separating them. Germline-derived CDR1 and CDR2 are MNHEY and SVGEGT. There are 15 residues in the CDR3. The CDR3 spells CASSWGKGGDQPQHF. The CDR3 coding sequence is TGTGCCAGCAGTTGGGGCAAGGGAGGAGATCAGCCCCAGCATTTT.

This clonotype was observed at least ten times. The chain uses TRBV20-1 and TRBJ2-3; the match to TRBD2 covers 7 bases. V lost 0 bases, J lost 5 bases, and 8 bases stayed unmatched. The CDR3 contains 15 residues. The germline V gene encodes CDR1 DFQATT and CDR2 SNEGSKA (reference sequence). CDR3 amino acids: CSARDSAGARDTQYF. CDR3 nucleotides: TGCAGTGCTAGAGATTCTGCGGGAGCACGAGATACGCAGTATTTT.

This clonotype was detected many times. V usage is TRBV27 and J usage is TRBJ2-7, with D possibly matching TRBD1 (5 bases). V was trimmed by 3 bases and J by 4 bases, leaving 19 bases between them. The CDR3 loop spans 16 amino acids. Germline CDR1 reads MNHEY; CDR2 reads SMNVEV (reference sequence). CDR3 in amino acids: CASSFWSDKPFYEQYF. As DNA, the CDR3 is TGTGCCAGCAGTTTTTGGTCGGACAAACCATTTTACGAGCAGTACTTC.

Note on this clonotype: A read error is possible here, since a much larger clone lies one base away. CDR3 sequence: CASSLDSGTAAQQFF. In DNA, the CDR3 is TGTGCCAGCAGCTTAGATTCTGGAACAGCTGCTCAGCAGTTCTTC. This sequence joins TRBV11-2 and TRBJ2-1, with D unresolved. The CDR3 sequence is 15 residues long. The germline V gene encodes CDR1 SGHAT and CDR2 FQNNGV. Deletions cut 0 bases from V and 11 bases from J, with 17 bases between.

This clonotype was seen repeatedly, ten times or more. This chain connects TRBV10-3 to TRBJ2-2; 7 bases line up with TRBD1. The CDR3 loop spans 14 amino acids. Germline CDR1 and CDR2: ENHRY and SYGVKD. Unmatched junction bases numbered 6, after V lost 6 bases and J lost 5 bases. The CDR3 here is CAIRRGGPTGELFF. The CDR3 nucleotides are TGTGCCATCAGGAGAGGGGGCCCGACCGGGGAGCTGTTTTTT.

As to this clonotype: At one end the junction does not follow the germline gene, possibly because of a read error. The J gene is TRBJ2-6, the V gene TRBV18; D is perhaps TRBD1 (5 bases). Germline lookup yields CDR1 KGHSH and CDR2 LQKENI. This CDR3 spans 18 amino acids. The CDR3 here is CVSSPLTDFSSGANVLTF. In DNA form, the CDR3 reads TGTGTCAGCTCACCACTGACAGATTTTAGCTCTGGGGCCAACGTCCTGACTTTC.

This clonotype came up many times. The chain links TRBV27 to TRBJ2-7; no reliable D call. The CDR3 contains 13 residues. V lost 6 bases and J 1 base, leaving 10 bases between the germline ends. Germline-derived CDR1 and CDR2 are MNHEY and SMNVEV (reference sequence). CDR3 nucleotide sequence: TGTGCCAGCAGGGGGATTTCATCCTACGAGCAGTACTTC. It encodes CASRGISSYEQYF.

The table lists this clonotype with many counts. The chain employs TRBV10-3 and TRBJ2-3; 12 bases are a match to TRBD2. Looked up from germline, CDR1 is ENHRY and CDR2 is SYGVKD. CDR3 size: 19 residues. The V segment lost 6 bases and the J segment 4 bases; nucleotides outside the gene matches: 17. The chain's CDR3 is CAIRGRTSGTLLGPDTQYF. CDR3 nucleotides: TGTGCCATCAGGGGGAGGACTAGCGGGACGCTTCTCGGTCCAGATACGCAGTATTTT.

Here the CDR3 DNA reads TGTGCCAGCAGGACGACTAGCGGGAGCCATACGCAGTATTTT. This gives the protein CASRTTSGSHTQYF. The V call is TRBV6-6, the J call TRBJ2-3; 12 nucleotides match TRBD2. With V trimmed by 6 bases and J by 7 bases, 5 bases remained unmatched. The CDR3 is 14 amino acids. Per the germline V gene, CDR1 is MNHNY and CDR2 is SVGAGI (reference sequence).

This clonotype showed up just a few times. This chain connects TRBV20-1 to TRBJ2-1; D gene unclear. V was clipped by 2 bases and J by 4 bases, with 18 bases between them. This CDR3 has 16 amino acids. CDR1 and CDR2 (germline): DFQATT, SNEGSKA (reference sequence). The CDR3 reads CSARNTRAGPYNEQFF. DNA for the CDR3: TGCAGTGCTAGAAACACCCGGGCCGGACCTTACAATGAGCAGTTCTTC.

This clonotype was seen ten or more times. V gene TRBV7-8 combines with J gene TRBJ2-7; no definite D call. V lost 0 bases, J lost 2 bases, and 11 bases lay in between. The CDR3 length is 15 residues. Germline V gene data show CDR1 as SGHVS and CDR2 as FQNEAQ. CDR3 DNA sequence: TGTGCCAGCAGCTTAGCTTCTCCCGTGGCCTACGAGCAGTACTTC. Its translation is CASSLASPVAYEQYF.

This clonotype was recorded many times. The CDR3 nucleotides read TGTGCCAGCAGCTTGGACAGTGGCTACGAGCAGTACTTC. It translates to CASSLDSGYEQYF. The chain couples TRBV7-9 to TRBJ2-7, with D possibly matching TRBD1 (6 bases). From germline, CDR1 is SEHNR and CDR2 FQNEAQ (reference sequence). There are 13 residues in the CDR3. Trimming removed 3 bases from V and 3 bases from J, with 9 bases in between.